This TCR beta chain was documented in a study of regulatory T cells in long-lasting Graves disease. For TCR beta, libraries came from iRepertoire HTBI primers and Arm-PCR of CDR3 regions. Via MiXCR, TCRdb re-called the multiplex PCR reads, giving one row per CDR3 protein. This table holds some 500,000 distinct CDR3 sequences, about 13% found once. The CDR3 runs 14 residues. Germline CDR1 is LNHDA and CDR2 is SQIVND (reference sequence). Trimming cost V 6 bases and J 6 bases, with 15 bases left between them. Time point reported: newly diagnosed GD, antithyroid drugs for less than 3 months. The TCR library was prepared using RNA isolated from PBMCs. The data were also submitted as part of a second study, on T cells in Graves' hyperthyroidism and ophthalmopathy. This second study says: If no ophthalmopathy progression occurred within 18 months, Graves' hyperthyroidism was stable. Among clonotypes expanded in thyroid above 0.001, most were also found in blood.

The sample here was peripheral blood mononuclear cells (PBMCs), taken at new diagnosis, from a patient treated with antithyroid drugs. The sequence came from a man aged 30 to 45 with Graves disease. The J gene is TRBJ1-5, the V gene TRBV19; D possibly corresponds to TRBD1 (6 bases). CDR3 nucleotides: TGTGCCAGTAGCCCGACAGGAGGAAGTCAGCCCCAGCATTTT. As protein: CASSPTGGSQPQHF.